This T cell receptor (beta chain) was sequenced for a study of blood T cell repertoires in COVID-19. Sequenced by immunoSEQ multiplex PCR; TCRdb stores in-frame clones only, minus some. The data show around 450,000 clones, roughly 87% seen once. V shed 3 bases, J shed 3 bases, and the junction held 8 bases outside the gene matches. Germline V gene sequence: CDR1 SGHKS, CDR2 YYEKEE (reference sequence). The CDR3 contains 15 residues. The receptor comes from a man younger than 35 who had recovered from COVID-19. The rearrangement links TRBV5-5 to TRBJ1-2, with 7 bases that match TRBD1. The sample taken for sequencing was PBMCs or T cells enriched from blood (not recorded which). The CDR3 sequence is CASSSATGSYYGYTF. DNA of the CDR3: TGTGCCAGCAGCTCTGCGACAGGGAGCTACTATGGCTACACCTTC.